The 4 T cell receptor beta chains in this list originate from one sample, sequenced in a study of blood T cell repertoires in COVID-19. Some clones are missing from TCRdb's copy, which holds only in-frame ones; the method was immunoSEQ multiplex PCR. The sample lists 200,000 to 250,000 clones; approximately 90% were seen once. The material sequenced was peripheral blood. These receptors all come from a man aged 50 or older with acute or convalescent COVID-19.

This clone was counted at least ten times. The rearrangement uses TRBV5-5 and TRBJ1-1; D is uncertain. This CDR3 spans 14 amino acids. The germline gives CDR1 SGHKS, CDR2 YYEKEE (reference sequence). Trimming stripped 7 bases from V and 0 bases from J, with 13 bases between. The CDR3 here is CASFRPPLNTEAFF. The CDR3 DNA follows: TGTGCCAGCTTCAGGCCGCCCCTGAACACTGAAGCTTTCTTT.

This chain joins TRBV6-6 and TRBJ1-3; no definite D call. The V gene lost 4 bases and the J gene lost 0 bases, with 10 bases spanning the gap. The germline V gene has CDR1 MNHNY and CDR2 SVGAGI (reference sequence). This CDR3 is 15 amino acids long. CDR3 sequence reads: CASSSQRDSGNTIYF. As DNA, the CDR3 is TGTGCCAGCAGTTCCCAGAGGGACTCTGGAAACACCATATATTTT.

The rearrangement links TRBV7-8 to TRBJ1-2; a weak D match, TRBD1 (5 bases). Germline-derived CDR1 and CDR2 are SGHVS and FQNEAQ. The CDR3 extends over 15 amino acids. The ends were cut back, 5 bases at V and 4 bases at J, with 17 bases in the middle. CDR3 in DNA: TGTGCCAGCAGCACTTCGGGAGTGCAGGGCTATGGCTACACCTTC. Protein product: CASSTSGVQGYGYTF.

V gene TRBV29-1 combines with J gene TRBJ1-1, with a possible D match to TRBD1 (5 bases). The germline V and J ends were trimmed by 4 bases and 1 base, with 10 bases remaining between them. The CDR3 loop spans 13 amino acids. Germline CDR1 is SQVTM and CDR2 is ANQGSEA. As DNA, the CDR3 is TGCAGCGTTGTCAGGACAACGAACACTGAAGCTTTCTTT. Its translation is CSVVRTTNTEAFF.